Each of the 2 T cell receptor beta chains below was sequenced from the same sample in a study of patients and donors after allogeneic stem cell transplantation. TCRdb redid the calling of the RT-PCR reads with MiXCR, one entry per CDR3 protein. The sample shows a few hundred thousand distinct CDR3 sequences, 12% to 15% of them seen only once. What was sequenced was blood, either unsorted or a sorted T cell fraction (not recorded which). These receptors were obtained from a human donor who was either an allogeneic HSCT recipient or a stem cell or donor lymphocyte infusion donor (not recorded which). It is not recorded whose cells these are; they may come from a transplant donor.

This clonotype was recorded at least ten times. J is TRBJ2-7 and V is TRBV18, with D possibly TRBD1 on 5 matching bases. V lost 2 bases to trimming and J lost 4 bases, with 12 bases between them. Germline CDR1 and CDR2: KGHSH and LQKENI. The CDR3 sequence is 14 residues long. CDR3 DNA sequence: TGTGCCAGCTCACCAGGGGCAGGGTTTTACGAGCAGTACTTC. Protein: CASSPGAGFYEQYF.

The sample holds a few counts of this clonotype. This chain uses TRBV6-2 or TRBV6-3 with TRBJ2-3, with a tentative D call TRBD2 (6 bases). V lost 2 bases and J 2 bases, leaving 14 bases between the germline ends. CDR1 MNHEY and CDR2 SVGEGT come from the germline V gene. The CDR3 covers 16 residues. DNA for the CDR3: TGTGCCAGCAGTTACGGCCGGGGGTCCCACACAGATACGCAGTATTTT. Its protein is CASSYGRGSHTDTQYF.